This T cell receptor beta chain was recovered during a study of blood T cell repertoires in COVID-19. CDR1 is SNHLY, CDR2 FYNNEI, per germline. Trimming cost V 9 bases and J 3 bases, with 19 bases left between them. CDR3 size: 15 residues. Repertoires were generated with immunoSEQ multiplex PCR, while TCRdb's copy carries only in-frame clones and drops some. The data contain 140,000 to 150,000 clones, over 65% of them seen just once; the ten biggest clones take up approximately 6%. The chain is built from TRBV2 and TRBJ2-3, with TRBD1 as a possible D gene (7 bases). The TCR was taken from a woman in her 50s who had recovered from COVID-19. The material sequenced was PBMCs or T cells enriched from blood (not recorded which). In DNA form, the CDR3 reads TGTGCCAGGACAGGGTTGCGCGGGGAGACAGATACGCAGTATTTT. Encoded protein: CARTGLRGETDTQYF. The full variable domain, in which reference TRBV2 and TRBJ2-3 provide the parts outside the CDR3, is EPEVTQTPSHQVTQMGQEVILRCVPISNHLYFYWYRQILGQKVEFLVSFYNNEISEKSEIFDDQFSVERPDGSNFTLKIRSTKLEDSAMYFCARTGLRGETDTQYFGPGTRLTVL.